These 2 T cell receptor beta chains came from one sample sequenced in a study of T cells in Graves' hyperthyroidism and ophthalmopathy. RNA transcripts yielded amplified TCR beta CDR3 regions. The study used the HTBI primer set for a first-round RT-PCR of the TCR CDR3. In TCRdb, the multiplex PCR reads were re-called with MiXCR into one record per CDR3 protein. This sample has about 840,000 distinct CDR3 sequences, with about 38% found just once. The sample was blood. All receptors come from a man younger than 35 with Graves' hyperthyroidism.

This clonotype was seen repeatedly, ten times or more. The CDR3 loop is CASSLWDGSYEQYF. CDR3 sequence (DNA): TGTGCCAGTAGTCTGTGGGACGGGTCCTACGAGCAGTACTTC. This sequence joins TRBV19 and TRBJ2-7; TRBD1 or TRBD2 may be the D gene (5 bases each). V was trimmed by 5 bases and J by 1 base, leaving 12 bases between them. CDR3 length: 14 residues. The V gene's germline CDR1 is LNHDA and CDR2 SQIVND (reference sequence).

V gene TRBV19 combines with J gene TRBJ1-2; D ambiguous. V was clipped by 3 bases and J by 4 bases, with 12 bases between them. Germline CDR1 is LNHDA and CDR2 is SQIVND (reference sequence). CDR3 length equals 14 residues. This CDR3 reads CASSMGRPSYGYTF. The DNA of the CDR3 is TGTGCCAGTAGTATGGGCAGGCCGTCCTATGGCTACACCTTC.